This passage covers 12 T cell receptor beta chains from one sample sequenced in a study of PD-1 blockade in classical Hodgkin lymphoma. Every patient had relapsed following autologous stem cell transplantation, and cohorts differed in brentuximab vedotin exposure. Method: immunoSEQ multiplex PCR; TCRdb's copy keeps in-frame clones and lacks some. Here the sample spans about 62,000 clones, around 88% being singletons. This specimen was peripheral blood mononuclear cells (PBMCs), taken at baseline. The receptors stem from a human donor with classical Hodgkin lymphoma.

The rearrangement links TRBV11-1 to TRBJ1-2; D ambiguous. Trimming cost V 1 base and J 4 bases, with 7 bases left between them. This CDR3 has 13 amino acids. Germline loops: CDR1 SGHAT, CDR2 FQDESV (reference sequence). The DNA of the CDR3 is TGTGCCAGCAGCTTAGGATACAGCTATGGCTACACCTTC. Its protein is CASSLGYSYGYTF. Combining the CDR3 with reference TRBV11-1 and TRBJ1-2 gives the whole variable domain EAEVAQSPRYKITEKSQAVAFWCDPISGHATLYWYRQILGQGPELLVQFQDESVVDDSQLPKDRFSAERLKGVDSTLKIQPAELGDSAMYLCASSLGYSYGYTFGSGTRLTVV.

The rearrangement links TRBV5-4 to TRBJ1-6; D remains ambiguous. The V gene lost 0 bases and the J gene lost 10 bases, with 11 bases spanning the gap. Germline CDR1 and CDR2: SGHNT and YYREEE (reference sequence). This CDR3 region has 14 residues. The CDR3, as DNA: TGTGCCAGCAGCTTGGCGCAGCAACAATCACCCCTCCACTTT. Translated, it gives CASSLAQQQSPLHF.

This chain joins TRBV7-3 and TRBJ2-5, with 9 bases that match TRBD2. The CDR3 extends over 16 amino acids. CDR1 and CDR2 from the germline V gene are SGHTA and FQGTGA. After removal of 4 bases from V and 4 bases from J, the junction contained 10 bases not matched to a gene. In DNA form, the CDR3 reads TGTGCCAGCAGCTCGTCCGGGACTAGCTTTGGAGAGACCCAGTACTTC. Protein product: CASSSSGTSFGETQYF. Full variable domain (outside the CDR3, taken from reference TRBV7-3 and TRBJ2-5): GAGVSQTPSNKVTEKGKYVELRCDPISGHTALYWYRQSLGQGPEFLIYFQGTGAADDSGLPNDRFFAVRPEGSVSTLKIQRTERGDSAVYLCASSSSGTSFGETQYFGPGTRLLVL.

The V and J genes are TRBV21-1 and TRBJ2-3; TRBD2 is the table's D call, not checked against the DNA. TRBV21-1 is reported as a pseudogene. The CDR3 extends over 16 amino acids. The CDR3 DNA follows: TGTGCCAGCAGCAAAGACCGGGGGAGGAGCACAGATACGCAGTATTTT. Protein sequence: CASSKDRGRSTDTQYF.

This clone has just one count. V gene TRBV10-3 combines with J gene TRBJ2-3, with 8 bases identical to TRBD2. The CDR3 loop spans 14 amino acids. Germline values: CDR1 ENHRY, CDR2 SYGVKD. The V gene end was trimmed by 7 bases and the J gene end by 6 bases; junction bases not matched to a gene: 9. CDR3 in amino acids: CAIKDLAGGDTQYF. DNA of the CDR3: TGTGCCATCAAGGACCTAGCGGGTGGGGATACGCAGTATTTT.

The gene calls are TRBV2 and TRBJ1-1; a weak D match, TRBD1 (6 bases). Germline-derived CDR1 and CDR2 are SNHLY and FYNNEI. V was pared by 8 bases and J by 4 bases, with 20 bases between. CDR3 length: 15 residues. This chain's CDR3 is CASGKGPDSPTEAFF. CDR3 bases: TGTGCCAGCGGAAAGGGACCGGACAGCCCCACTGAAGCTTTCTTT.

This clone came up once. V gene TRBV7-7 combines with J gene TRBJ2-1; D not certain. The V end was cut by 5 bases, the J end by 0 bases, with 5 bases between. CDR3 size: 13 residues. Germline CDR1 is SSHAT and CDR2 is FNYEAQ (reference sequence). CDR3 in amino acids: CASSPGSYNEQFF. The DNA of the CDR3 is TGTGCCAGCAGCCCGGGCTCCTACAATGAGCAGTTCTTC.

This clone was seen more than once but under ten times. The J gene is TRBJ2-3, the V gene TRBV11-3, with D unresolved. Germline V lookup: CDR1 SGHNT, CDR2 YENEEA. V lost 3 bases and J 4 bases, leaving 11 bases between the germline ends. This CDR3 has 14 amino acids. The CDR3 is CASSFSRGADTQYF. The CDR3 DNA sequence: TGTGCCAGCAGCTTTAGTAGAGGCGCAGATACGCAGTATTTT.

Written as DNA, the CDR3 is TGTGCCAGCAGTGGCGGTACACACTCCTATAATTCACCCCTCCACTTT. Its translation: CASSGGTHSYNSPLHF. The chain couples TRBV25-1 to TRBJ1-6; D is ambiguous. Germline V gives CDR1 MGHDK, CDR2 SYGVNS. The CDR3 runs to 16 residues. V lost 4 bases and J 0 bases, leaving 10 bases between the germline ends. Supplemented by reference TRBV25-1 and TRBJ1-6, the full variable domain reads EADIYQTPRYLVIGTGKKITLECSQTMGHDKMYWYQQDPGMELHLIHYSYGVNSTEKGDLSSESTVSRIRTEHFPLTLESARPSHTSQYLCASSGGTHSYNSPLHFGNGTRLTVT.

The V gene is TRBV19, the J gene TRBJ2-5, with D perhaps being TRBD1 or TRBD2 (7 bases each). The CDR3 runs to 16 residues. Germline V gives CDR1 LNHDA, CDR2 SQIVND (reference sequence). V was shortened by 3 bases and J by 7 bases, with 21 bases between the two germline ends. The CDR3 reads CASSIPRTGREGTQYF. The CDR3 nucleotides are TGTGCCAGTAGTATCCCCCGGACAGGTAGGGAGGGGACCCAGTACTTC.

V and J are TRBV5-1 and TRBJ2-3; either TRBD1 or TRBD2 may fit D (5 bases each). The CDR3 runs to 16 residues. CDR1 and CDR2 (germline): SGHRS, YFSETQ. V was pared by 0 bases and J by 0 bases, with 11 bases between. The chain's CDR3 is CASSLAGTASTDTQYF. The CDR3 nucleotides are TGCGCCAGCAGCTTGGCGGGGACGGCTAGCACAGATACGCAGTATTTT.

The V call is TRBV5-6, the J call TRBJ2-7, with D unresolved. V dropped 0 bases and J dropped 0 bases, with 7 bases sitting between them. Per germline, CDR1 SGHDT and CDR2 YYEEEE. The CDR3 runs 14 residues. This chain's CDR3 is CASSLETFSYEQYF. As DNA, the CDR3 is TGTGCCAGCAGCTTGGAAACGTTCTCCTACGAGCAGTACTTC.